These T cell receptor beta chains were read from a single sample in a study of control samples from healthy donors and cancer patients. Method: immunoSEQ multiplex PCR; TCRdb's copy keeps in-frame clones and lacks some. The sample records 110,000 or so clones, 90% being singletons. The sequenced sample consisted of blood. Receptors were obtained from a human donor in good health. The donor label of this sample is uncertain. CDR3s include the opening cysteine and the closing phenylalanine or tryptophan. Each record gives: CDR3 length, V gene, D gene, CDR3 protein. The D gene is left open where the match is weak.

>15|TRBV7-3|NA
CASSLSGASYNEQFF
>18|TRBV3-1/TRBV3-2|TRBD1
CASSQSVGTATSTGELFF
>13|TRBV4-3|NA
CASSPSSYNEQFF
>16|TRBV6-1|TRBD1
CASSASRTGGGSPLHF
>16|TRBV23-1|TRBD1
CASRTPDRGIGNEQFF
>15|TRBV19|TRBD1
CASTVDRGRGNEQFF
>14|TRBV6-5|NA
CASSYAAGADGYTF
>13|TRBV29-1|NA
CSVEPLGAGGYTF
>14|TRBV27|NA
CASSLLGINQPQHF
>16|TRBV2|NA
CASSPLSLPTNEKLFF
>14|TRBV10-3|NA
CAISELATRDEQYF
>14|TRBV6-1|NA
CASRDRWDNQPQHF
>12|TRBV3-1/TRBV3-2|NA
CASSLTGTEAFF
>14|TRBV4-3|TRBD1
CASSLGTGYGELFF
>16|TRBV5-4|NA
CASSSSLGGGLREQFF
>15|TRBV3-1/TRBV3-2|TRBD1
CASSSRTGVGNEQFF
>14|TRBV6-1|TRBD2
CASSESGGGDIQYF
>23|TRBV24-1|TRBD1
CATIIGQGSTKAEFVPSGNTIYF
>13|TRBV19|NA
CASSIQWSTEAFF
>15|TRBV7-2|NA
CASSSQGTTNEKLFF
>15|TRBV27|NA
CASSRTSRGTGELFF
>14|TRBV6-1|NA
CASSEDPGVDGYTF
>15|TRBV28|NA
CASSLLEGVWTEAFF
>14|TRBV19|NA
CASSMGLEGDTQYF
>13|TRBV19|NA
CASSSQANTEAFF
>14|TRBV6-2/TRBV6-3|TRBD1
CASSGGQENSPLHF
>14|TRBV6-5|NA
CASSYLHSYNEQFF
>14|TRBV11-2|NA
CASSSPAEYNEQFF
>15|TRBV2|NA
CASRTQGGIGETQYF
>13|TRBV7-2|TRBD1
CASSAGTALGYTF
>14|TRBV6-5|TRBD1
CASSRGTDNYGYTF
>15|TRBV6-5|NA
CASTGSGRLQETQYF
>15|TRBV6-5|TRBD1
CASRAQGARDYEQYF
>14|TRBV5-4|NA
CASSSPTDAYEQYF
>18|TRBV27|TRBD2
CASSLTASGRSSYNEQFF
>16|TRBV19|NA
CASSAPGAGEADTQYF
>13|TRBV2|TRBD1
CASSVDRVETQYF
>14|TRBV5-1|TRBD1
CASRPTTGAQPQHF
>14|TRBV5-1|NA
CASSDRTDTGELFF
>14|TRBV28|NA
CASSQIRPHYGYTF
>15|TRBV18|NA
CASSIGTVSTDTQYF
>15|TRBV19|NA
CASSIVSFRNTEAFF
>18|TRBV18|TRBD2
CASSLQGWRGGSHNEQFF
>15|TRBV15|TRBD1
CATSTDRGSNQPQHF
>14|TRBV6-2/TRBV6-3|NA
CASSLRQDQETQYF
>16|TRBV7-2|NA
CASSTRGWWGADTQYF
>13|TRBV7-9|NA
CASNAGKDQPQHF
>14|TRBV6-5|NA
CASRERAANTEAFF
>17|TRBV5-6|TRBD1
CASSLTGTAVSTDTQYF
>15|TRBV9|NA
CASREFERSTDTQYF
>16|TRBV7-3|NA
CASSLSAAGNTGELFF
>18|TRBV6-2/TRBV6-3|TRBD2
CASSTRASGGARTGELFF